This T cell receptor (beta chain) was sequenced during a study of neurological immune-mediated disorders. Unsorted libraries were prepared from 2 million PBMCs held at -80 C. The cDNA was generated through 5'RACE incorporating 10-nucleotide random UMIs. Sequencing runs each generated in excess of 190 million TCR-beta sequences derived from 15-18 subjects. MiXCR, run by TCRdb on the 5' RACE reads, gives a single entry per CDR3 protein. This sample has around 58,000 distinct CDR3 sequences, with 3% to 4% found just once. Trimming cost V 5 bases and J 4 bases; bases outside gene matches: 7. This CDR3 contains 15 residues. Germline loops: CDR1 MNHEY, CDR2 SVGAGI. At least ten counts were recorded for this clonotype.

This sequence joins TRBV6-5 and TRBJ2-4; TRBD1 agrees at 8 bases. The sample taken for sequencing was PBMCs. The sequence derives from a woman aged 55 to 70 with multiple sclerosis. This CDR3 reads CASSPRTGWKNIQYF. CDR3 nucleotide sequence: TGTGCCAGCAGTCCCCGGACAGGGTGGAAAAACATTCAGTACTTC.